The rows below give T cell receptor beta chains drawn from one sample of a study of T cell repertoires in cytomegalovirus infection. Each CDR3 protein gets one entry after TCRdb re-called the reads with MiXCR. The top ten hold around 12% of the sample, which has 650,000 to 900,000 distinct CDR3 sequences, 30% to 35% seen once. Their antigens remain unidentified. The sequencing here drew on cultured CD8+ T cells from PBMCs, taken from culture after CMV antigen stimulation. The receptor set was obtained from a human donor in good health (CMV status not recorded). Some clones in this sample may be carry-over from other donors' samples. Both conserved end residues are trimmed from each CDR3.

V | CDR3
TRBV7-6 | ASSGRENTEAF
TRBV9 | ASSVVTRETYNEQF
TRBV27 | ASSPLSGGAGETQY
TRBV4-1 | ASSQDWDRDGNQPQH
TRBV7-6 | ASSLGSEFNSPLH
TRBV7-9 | ASSVIRGSSYEQY
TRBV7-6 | ASRVPGTEAF
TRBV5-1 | ASSFGQDDLGYT
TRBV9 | ASSADREGSGGDEQF
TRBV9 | ASSVSGEPNTEAF
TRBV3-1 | ASSHKASHTGELF
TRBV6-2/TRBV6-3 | ASSYSSTGWNSPLH
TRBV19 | ASSIGLGTANNYGYT
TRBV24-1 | ATSDLGPGGTDTQY
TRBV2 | ASSEGRLANYGYT
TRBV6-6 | ASSYSSGTAKNIQY
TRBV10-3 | AISGLHEGAQYEQY
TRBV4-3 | ASSQDTRISEQF
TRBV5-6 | ASSSGHNEQF
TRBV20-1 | SAPPGRTEAF
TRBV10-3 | AITRDSHLSEQY
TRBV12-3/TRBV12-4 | ASSSTGRFYEQY
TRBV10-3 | AIRHYLGQSPTGELF
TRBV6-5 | ASSLTIGYSYTEAF
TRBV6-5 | ASSRTRVDPNNEQF
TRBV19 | ASSWGRLTTEAF
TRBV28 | AGNLGETQY
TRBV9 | ASSEWGYTEAF
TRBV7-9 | ASSSDRGESVF
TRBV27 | ASSLWGSSGANVLT
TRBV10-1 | ASSDDAGAGAEAF
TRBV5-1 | ASSSDRLGYTEAF
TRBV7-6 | ASSLERVQTAGANVLT
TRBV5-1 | ASSDDMYGYT
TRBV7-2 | ASSLEVVARRRETQY
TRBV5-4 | ASSPRTGGLANYGYT
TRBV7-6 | ASSSPGQGTHEHY
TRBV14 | ASSRTERADTQY
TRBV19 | ASSIGLYNEQF
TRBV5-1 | ASSFRLEIPRYNVQF
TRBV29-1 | SVGGGDNYGYT
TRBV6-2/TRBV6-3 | ASTQSYEQY
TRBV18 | ASSPNQGQGAEKLF
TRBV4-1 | ASSQEFHGTGDTDGYT
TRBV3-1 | ASSQTSGGASFEQF
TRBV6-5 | AGRAGDTGELF